This T cell receptor (beta chain) was sequenced in a study of cytomegalovirus exposure and HLA in healthy donors. Findings and caveats of the study: Analysis was carried out at a later point, and it linked a missense DCLRE1C variant to TCR beta V- and J-gene trimming. The study listed roughly 160 cytomegalovirus-associated TCR beta chains. Most sequenced TCRs were rare (though some public TCRs occurred in many donors).

This clone was detected only a few times. The antigen is undetermined. V was pared by 1 base and J by 10 bases, with 11 bases of the junction left unmatched. The germline V gene has CDR1 MGHRA and CDR2 YSYEKL. The CDR3 sequence is 15 residues long. The PCR was carried out with 60 Vbeta primers and 13 Jbeta primers. Per the authors' pipeline: Approximately 12 million of roughly 81 million unique TCR beta chains were shared, per a later count. TCRdb's table, derived via immunoSEQ multiplex PCR, lists solely in-frame clones and lacks some. V and J calls plus clone size are reproduced from that table; the DNA served to infer D and trimming. The table includes about 180,000 clones, about 79% detected once.

Sequenced input: PBMCs. This clonotype originated in a girl aged 2 to 10 in good health and CMV-seropositive. This chain uses TRBV4-1 with TRBJ1-1; TRBD1 agrees at 8 bases. CDR3: CASSQASWDRRGAFF. The CDR3 coding sequence is TGCGCCAGCAGCCAAGCATCGTGGGACAGGAGAGGAGCTTTCTTT.